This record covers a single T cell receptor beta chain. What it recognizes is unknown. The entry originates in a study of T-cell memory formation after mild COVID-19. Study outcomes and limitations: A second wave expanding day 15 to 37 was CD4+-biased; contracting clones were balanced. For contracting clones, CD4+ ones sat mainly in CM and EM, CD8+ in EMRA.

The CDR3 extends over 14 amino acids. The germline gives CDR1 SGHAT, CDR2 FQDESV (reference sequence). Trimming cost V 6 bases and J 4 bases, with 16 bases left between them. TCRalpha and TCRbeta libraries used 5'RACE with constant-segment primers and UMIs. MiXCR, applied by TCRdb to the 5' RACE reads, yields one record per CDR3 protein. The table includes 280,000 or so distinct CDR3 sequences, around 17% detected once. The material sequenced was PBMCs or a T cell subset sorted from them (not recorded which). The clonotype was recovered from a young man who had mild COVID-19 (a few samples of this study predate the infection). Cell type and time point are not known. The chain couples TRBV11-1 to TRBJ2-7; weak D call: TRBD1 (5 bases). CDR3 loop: CASSWRQRRYEQYF. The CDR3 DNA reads TGTGCCAGCAGTTGGAGACAGAGGAGATACGAGCAGTACTTC. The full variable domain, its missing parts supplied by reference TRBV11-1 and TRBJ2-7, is EAEVAQSPRYKITEKSQAVAFWCDPISGHATLYWYRQILGQGPELLVQFQDESVVDDSQLPKDRFSAERLKGVDSTLKIQPAELGDSAMYLCASSWRQRRYEQYFGPGTRLTVT.